Below are 2 T cell receptor beta chains sequenced from a single sample in a study of T cells in localized non-small cell lung cancer. Some clones are missing from TCRdb's copy, which holds only in-frame ones; the method was immunoSEQ multiplex PCR. The sample yields roughly 39,000 clones, around 75% seen once. The material sequenced was PBMCs, taken before any cancer treatment. The origin of the receptors is a woman aged 35-70 years with stage II squamous cell lung carcinoma.

V gene TRBV5-6 combines with J gene TRBJ2-7, with a possible D match to TRBD2 (6 bases). The CDR3 extends over 13 amino acids. Germline values: CDR1 SGHDT, CDR2 YYEEEE. Trimming shortened V by 4 bases and J by 5 bases, and 13 bases separated the two germline ends. DNA of the CDR3: TGTGCCAGCAGCGCGGGGCAGTCTGACGAGCAGTACTTC. It is translated as CASSAGQSDEQYF.

The rearrangement uses TRBV19 and TRBJ2-5; 7 bases are a match to TRBD2. This CDR3 contains 15 residues. The V segment lost 1 base and the J segment 5 bases; nucleotides outside the gene matches: 7. CDR1 is LNHDA, CDR2 SQIVND, per germline (reference sequence). The CDR3 protein is CASSIGAGDFETQYF. As DNA, the CDR3 is TGTGCCAGTAGTATAGGGGCGGGGGATTTTGAGACCCAGTACTTC. The entire variable domain, with the rest obtained from reference TRBV19 and TRBJ2-5, is as follows: DGGITQSPKYLFRKEGQNVTLSCEQNLNHDAMYWYRQDPGQGLRLIYYSQIVNDFQKGDIAEGYSVSREKKESFPLTVTSAQKNPTAFYLCASSIGAGDFETQYFGPGTRLLVL.